One and the same sample provided the 12 T cell receptor beta chains below, sequenced in a study of neurological immune-mediated disorders. TCRdb independently ran MiXCR on the 5' RACE reads; one entry per CDR3 protein. The data hold tens of thousands of distinct CDR3 sequences, with about an eighth observed a single time. Sequenced: PBMCs. The origin of the receptors is a man in his 60s in good health.

This clonotype was seen many times. The V call is TRBV6-1, the J call TRBJ1-5; no definite D call. Trimming took off 0 bases at V and 9 bases at J, with 12 bases between the two ends. The germline CDR1 and CDR2 sequences are MNHNS and SASEGT. The CDR3 has 14 amino acids. In DNA form, the CDR3 reads TGTGCCAGCAGTGAAGCGGGAATAGTCTTGCCCCAGCATTTT. Translation gives CASSEAGIVLPQHF.

This clonotype was recorded only once. The junction and the germline gene differ at one end; a read error may be behind it. The CDR3 here is CASSASRPGAWETQYF. The DNA of the CDR3 is TGTGCCAGCAGCGCCAGTCGGCCTGGGGCGTGGGAGACTCAGTACTTC. J is TRBJ2-5 and V is TRBV9, with D perhaps TRBD1 or TRBD2 (5 bases each). Germline V gene sequence: CDR1 SGDLS, CDR2 YYNGEE. The CDR3 consists of 16 residues.

Ten or more counts support this clonotype. V usage is TRBV28 and J usage is TRBJ1-6; D not resolved. Germline CDR1 reads MDHEN; CDR2 reads SYDVKM. This CDR3 contains 14 residues. Between the trimmed V and J ends, which lost 4 bases and 10 bases, there was a span of 14 bases. In DNA, the CDR3 is TGTGCCAGCAGTTCGGCCTCGCACCAATCACCCCTCCACTTT. Translating gives CASSSASHQSPLHF.

Ten or more counts support this clonotype. The rearrangement joins TRBV4-1 to TRBJ1-5; 8 nucleotides match TRBD1. V gave up 2 bases and J gave up 4 bases; unmatched junction bases: 4. This CDR3 comprises 15 residues. Germline CDR1 MGHRA, CDR2 YSYEKL. The CDR3 bases are TGCGCCAGCAGCCAATTGGACAGGGCAAATCAGCCCCAGCATTTT. This encodes CASSQLDRANQPQHF.

This clonotype occurred many times. The genes are TRBV20-1 and TRBJ2-1; 7 bases align to TRBD2. The CDR3 length is 15 residues. V shed 6 bases, J shed 0 bases, and the junction held 8 bases outside the gene matches. Germline V gives CDR1 DFQATT, CDR2 SNEGSKA (reference sequence). In nucleotides, the CDR3 is TGCAGTGCCACGGGCGGGGGTTCCTCCTACAATGAGCAGTTCTTC. Protein: CSATGGGSSYNEQFF.

As for this clonotype: A much larger clone lies a single base off, so this may be a read error. This rearrangement joins TRBV11-2 to TRBJ2-7; 10 nucleotides match TRBD1. CDR1 and CDR2 from the germline V gene are SGHAT and FQNNGV. This CDR3 comprises 14 residues. The CDR3 loop reads CVSSLGQGEYEQYF. CDR3 DNA sequence: TGTGTCAGCAGCTTAGGACAGGGGGAGTACGAGCAGTACTTC.

This clonotype was recorded at least ten times. This chain links TRBV20-1 with TRBJ2-1; TRBD2 is a possible D gene (6 bases). This CDR3 comprises 11 residues. Germline V gives CDR1 DFQATT, CDR2 SNEGSKA (reference sequence). For the CDR3, the DNA is TGCAGGGGGGGTTTAGGCAATGAGCAGTTCTTC. The encoded protein is CRGGLGNEQFF.

This clonotype came up many times. The chain has TRBV7-9 and TRBJ1-4; D unclear. V was trimmed by 3 bases and J by 0 bases, leaving 8 bases between them. This CDR3 is built from 15 residues. Germline loops: CDR1 SEHNR, CDR2 FQNEAQ (reference sequence). The CDR3 loop is CASSFPATTNEKLFF. The CDR3 DNA is TGTGCCAGCAGCTTTCCGGCAACAACTAATGAAAAACTGTTTTTT.

Many counts were recorded for this clonotype. The V and J genes are TRBV29-1 and TRBJ2-7, with 7 bases matching TRBD1. Trimming took 6 bases from V and 5 from J; bases not matched to a gene: 13. Per the germline V gene, CDR1 is SQVTM and CDR2 is ANQGSEA. The CDR3 covers 14 residues. The CDR3 sequence: CSVTTVAGGDEQYF. DNA of the CDR3: TGCAGCGTAACCACCGTGGCAGGGGGTGACGAGCAGTACTTC.

This clonotype was seen ten or more times. The genes are TRBV27 and TRBJ2-5; no clear D. Germline CDR1 MNHEY, CDR2 SMNVEV (reference sequence). V was pared by 5 bases and J by 5 bases, with 12 bases between. The CDR3 length is 13 residues. CDR3 bases: TGTGCCAGCAGTAATTCACCTTGGGAGACCCAGTACTTC. Translation gives CASSNSPWETQYF.

This clonotype has ten or more counts. The chain links TRBV7-2 to TRBJ1-5; D gene uncertain. Trimming cost V 7 bases and J 0 bases, with 7 bases left between them. Germline lookup yields CDR1 SGHTA and CDR2 FQGNSA. This CDR3 is built from 13 residues. In DNA form, the CDR3 reads TGTGCCAGCACCCAAAATAGCAATCAGCCCCAGCATTTT. Translation gives CASTQNSNQPQHF.

The sample holds many counts of this clonotype. The chain carries TRBV7-9 and TRBJ2-1; 14 bases line up with TRBD2. The CDR3 extends over 15 amino acids. Germline lookup yields CDR1 SEHNR and CDR2 FQNEAQ (reference sequence). J gave up 10 bases and V 4 bases, and 6 bases lay outside the gene matches. The CDR3 protein is CASSYGLAGGVEQFF. For the CDR3, the DNA is TGTGCCAGCAGCTATGGACTAGCGGGGGGTGTCGAGCAGTTCTTC.